This T cell receptor (beta chain) was found in a study of T cell repertoires in aging, cancer and after chemotherapy. On the study more broadly: Pre- and post-chemotherapy samples were paired from glioblastoma patients treated with temozolomide-based therapy.

Rearranged V-D-J TRB sequences were amplified with a mixed TRB-A/B primer pool. Using its own MiXCR run on the multiplex PCR reads, TCRdb lists one record per CDR3 protein. Of about 2,600 distinct CDR3 sequences listed, around 24% are singletons. On this clonotype itself: The antigen is unknown.

Study-level points and caveats: These repertoire data do not allow conclusions about immunological memory after chemotherapy.

Peripheral blood genomic DNA, not sorted cells or RNA, was the template. The receptor's source is a human donor with a solid tumor. The sample consisted of blood.

CDR3 coding DNA: TGTGCCAGCAGTGTCCCTCCGGGACAGGGGGCCTACGAGCAGTACTTC. Translation gives CASSVPPGQGAYEQYF. The V call is TRBV6-6, the J call TRBJ2-7; 11 nucleotides agree with TRBD1. The germline gives CDR1 MNHNY, CDR2 SVGAGI (reference sequence). This CDR3 comprises 16 residues. V was pared by 5 bases and J by 2 bases, with 8 bases of the junction left unmatched.